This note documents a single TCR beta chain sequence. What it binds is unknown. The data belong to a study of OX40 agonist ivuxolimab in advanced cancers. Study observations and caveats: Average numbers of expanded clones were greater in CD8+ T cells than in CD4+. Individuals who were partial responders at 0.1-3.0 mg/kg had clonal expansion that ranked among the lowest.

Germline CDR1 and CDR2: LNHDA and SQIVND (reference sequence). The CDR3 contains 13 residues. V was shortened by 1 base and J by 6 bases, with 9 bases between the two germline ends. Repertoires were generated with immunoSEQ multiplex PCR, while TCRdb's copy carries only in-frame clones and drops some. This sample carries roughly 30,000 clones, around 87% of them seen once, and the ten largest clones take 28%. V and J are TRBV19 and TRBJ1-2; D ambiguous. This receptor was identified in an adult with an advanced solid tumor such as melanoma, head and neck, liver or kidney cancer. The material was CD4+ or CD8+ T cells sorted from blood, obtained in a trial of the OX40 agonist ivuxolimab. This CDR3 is CASSIGRVDGYTF. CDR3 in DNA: TGTGCCAGTAGTATAGGAAGGGTGGATGGCTACACCTTC.